This T cell receptor beta chain originates from a study of T cell repertoires in cytomegalovirus infection. For the study at large: Public TCR beta signatures indicated both CMV infection and matching HLA type. Study-level points and caveats: Cumulative public TCR beta family frequency identified carriers of CMV plus the relevant HLA. HLA-C-restricted CMV-specific TCR beta clonotypes prevailed in the ex vivo response.

The length of the CDR3 is 16 residues. Germline values: CDR1 SGHVS, CDR2 FQNEAQ. V lost 5 bases, J lost 4 bases, and 8 bases stayed unmatched. TCRdb re-derived calls from the reads in MiXCR, one entry per CDR3 protein. The sample has about 740,000 distinct CDR3 sequences; about 40% are singletons. This clonotype was detected many times. Its target is not known. The sample was PBMCs. This receptor was identified in a human donor in good health (CMV status not recorded). Some clones in this sample may be carry-over from other donors' samples. The V call is TRBV7-8, the J call TRBJ1-4; 9 positions agree with TRBD1. The CDR3 is CASSLTLTGGNEKLFF. The CDR3 bases are TGTGCCAGCAGCCTGACTCTGACAGGGGGTAATGAAAAACTGTTTTTT.